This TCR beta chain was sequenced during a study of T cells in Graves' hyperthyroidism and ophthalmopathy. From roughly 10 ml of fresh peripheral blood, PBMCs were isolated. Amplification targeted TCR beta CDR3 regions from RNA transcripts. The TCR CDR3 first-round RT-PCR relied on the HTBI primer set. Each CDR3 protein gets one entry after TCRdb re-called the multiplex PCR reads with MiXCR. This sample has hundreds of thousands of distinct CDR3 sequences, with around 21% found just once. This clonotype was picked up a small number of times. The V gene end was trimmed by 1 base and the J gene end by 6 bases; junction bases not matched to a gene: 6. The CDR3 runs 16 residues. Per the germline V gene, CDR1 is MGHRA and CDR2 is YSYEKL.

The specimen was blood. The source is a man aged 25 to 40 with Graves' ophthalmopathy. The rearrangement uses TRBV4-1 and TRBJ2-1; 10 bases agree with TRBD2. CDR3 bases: TGCGCCAGCAGCCAAGGTGCTAGCGGGAGAAGCAATGAGCAGTTCTTC. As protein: CASSQGASGRSNEQFF.